A single sample gave rise to the 14 T cell receptor beta chains below, sequenced in a study of blood T cells in healthy people across ages. A second roughly 6 to 12 cycle PCR used barcoded and J-beta primers. TCRdb itself ran the 5' RACE reads through MiXCR, one entry per CDR3 protein. The data contain about 1 million distinct CDR3 sequences, more than 35% of them seen just once; the ten biggest clones take up 18%. The sample taken for sequencing was blood. These receptors were taken from an older woman in good health.

The chain uses TRBV9 and TRBJ2-5, with a possible D match to TRBD1 (5 bases). TRBJ2-7 explains the end of the DNA better; the J call may be wrong. CDR3 length: 14 residues. Germline CDR1 reads SGDLS; CDR2 reads YYNGEE. CDR3 residues: CASSPRVGPSEQYF. CDR3 DNA: TGTGCCAGCAGCCCTCGTGTGGGGCCTTCCGAGCAGTACTTC.

This sequence joins TRBV28 and TRBJ2-4; 9 nucleotides line up with TRBD1. Germline trimming cut 6 bases from V and 5 bases from J; bases unmatched to any gene: 8. This CDR3 has 15 residues. Germline CDR1 MDHEN, CDR2 SYDVKM. The CDR3 sequence: CASSYRDRAQNIQYF. CDR3 in DNA: TGTGCCAGCAGCTACCGGGACAGGGCCCAAAACATTCAGTACTTC.

This clonotype appeared a few times. This chain joins TRBV20-1 and TRBJ2-3; D not resolved. Deletions cut 3 bases from V and 0 bases from J, with 10 bases between. This CDR3 comprises 14 residues. CDR1 DFQATT and CDR2 SNEGSKA come from the germline V gene (reference sequence). The CDR3 nucleotides read TGCAGTGCTAGTGCAAGAGCTAGCACAGATACGCAGTATTTT. It codes for CSASARASTDTQYF.

The chain is built from TRBV20-1 and TRBJ2-4; TRBD1 matches at 7 bases. Trimming at V came to 0 bases and at J to 0 bases, leaving 20 bases not matched to a gene. Germline CDR1 and CDR2: DFQATT and SNEGSKA (reference sequence). The CDR3 covers 21 residues. The CDR3: CSAREGIEQGPGRLAKNIQYF. CDR3 nucleotide sequence: TGCAGTGCTAGAGAAGGAATAGAACAGGGGCCAGGGCGACTAGCCAAAAACATTCAGTACTTC.

The chain joins TRBV20-1 to TRBJ2-1, with 9 positions matching TRBD2. Germline loops: CDR1 DFQATT, CDR2 SNEGSKA (reference sequence). Trimming cost V 1 base and J 8 bases; bases outside gene matches: 9. CDR3 length: 15 residues. The CDR3 loop reads CSARVGSGRTDEQFF. The CDR3 DNA sequence: TGCAGTGCTAGAGTGGGTAGCGGGAGAACCGATGAGCAGTTCTTC.

The gene calls are TRBV25-1 and TRBJ1-5; 8 bases align to TRBD1. CDR1 is MGHDK, CDR2 SYGVNS, per germline. V lost 3 bases and J lost 6; bases outside the gene matches: 10. This CDR3 region has 16 residues. The CDR3 coding sequence is TGTGCCAGCAGTGACTCCCGGGACAGGAGAGGTCAGCCCCAGCATTTT. Its translation is CASSDSRDRRGQPQHF.

This clonotype has a handful of counts. The chain uses TRBV2 and TRBJ2-1; the D is unclear. CDR3 size: 14 residues. Trimming pared 3 bases from V and 7 bases from J, leaving 13 bases between. Looked up from germline, CDR1 is SNHLY and CDR2 is FYNNEI. This CDR3 reads CASSERPGINEQFF. The CDR3 DNA sequence: TGTGCCAGCAGTGAGCGTCCGGGTATAAATGAGCAGTTCTTC.

This clonotype was observed at least ten times. This chain uses TRBV16 with TRBJ1-2; D call uncertain. The germline V and J ends were trimmed by 4 bases and 5 bases, with 14 bases remaining between them. CDR1 is KGHSY, CDR2 FQNENV, per germline. The CDR3 is 14 residues long. The CDR3 spells CASSPDRAMYGYTF. CDR3 coding DNA: TGTGCCAGCAGCCCCGATAGGGCTATGTATGGCTACACCTTC.

This chain connects TRBV20-1 to TRBJ2-3; 8 bases are shared with TRBD2. V lost 6 bases to trimming and J lost 5 bases; unmatched junction nucleotides: 10. The CDR3 totals 14 residues. The germline CDR1 and CDR2 sequences are DFQATT and SNEGSKA (reference sequence). The CDR3 loop is CSALKLAGVDTQYF. The CDR3 DNA reads TGCAGTGCCCTGAAGCTAGCGGGTGTAGATACGCAGTATTTT.

A word on this clonotype: A single base separates this from a much larger clone, so it may be a read error. CDR3 in amino acids: CASRRAGVDTQYF. The CDR3 DNA sequence: TGTGCCAGCAGACGAGCGGGAGTGGATACGCAGTATTTT. The V call is TRBV12-3 or TRBV12-4, the J call TRBJ2-3, with 8 bases lining up with TRBD2. This CDR3 region has 13 residues. Trimming removed 6 bases from V and 6 bases from J; junction bases left unmatched: 5.

The table lists this clonotype with a few counts. V and J are TRBV5-1 and TRBJ2-7; TRBD2 matches at 13 bases. The J call may be in error: the DNA end matches TRBJ2-1 better. Germline CDR1 is SGHRS and CDR2 is YFSETQ. The CDR3 contains 16 residues. The CDR3 DNA reads as TGCGCCAGCAGCTTGGCCGGTGGGACTAGCGGGGATGAGCAGTTCTTC. It translates to CASSLAGGTSGDEQFF.

A note on this clonotype: The CDR3 end shows no conserved phenylalanine or tryptophan, and so a read error is likely. V is TRBV3-1 and J is TRBJ2-5; 12 nucleotides match TRBD2. This CDR3 is built from 17 residues. CDR1 LGHDT and CDR2 YNNKEL come from the germline V gene (reference sequence). V was clipped by 6 bases and J by 4 bases; unmatched bases: 12. The CDR3 DNA reads as TGTGCCAGCAGGGATCGGCCTAGCGGGAGGGCCATAGAGACCCAGTACTTA. It specifies CASRDRPSGRAIETQYL.

The chain uses TRBV20-1 and TRBJ2-7; D is possibly TRBD1 (6 bases). V was trimmed by 6 bases and J by 3 bases, leaving 18 bases between them. Germline V gene lookup returns CDR1 DFQATT and CDR2 SNEGSKA (reference sequence). The CDR3 is made up of 14 amino acids. The CDR3 region has the DNA TGCAGTGCACGAGGACAGCCTATAAACTACGAGCAGTACTTC. This sequence encodes CSARGQPINYEQYF.

This clonotype was recorded many times. This rearrangement joins TRBV4-1 to TRBJ2-7, with 9 positions matching TRBD2. This CDR3 is 16 amino acids long. Per the germline V gene, CDR1 is MGHRA and CDR2 is YSYEKL. V lost 3 bases to trimming and J lost 4 bases; unmatched junction nucleotides: 10. CDR3 nucleotide sequence: TGCGCCAGCAGCCACCGCCCCGGGACTAGCTGGTACGAGCAGTACTTC. Translated: CASSHRPGTSWYEQYF.